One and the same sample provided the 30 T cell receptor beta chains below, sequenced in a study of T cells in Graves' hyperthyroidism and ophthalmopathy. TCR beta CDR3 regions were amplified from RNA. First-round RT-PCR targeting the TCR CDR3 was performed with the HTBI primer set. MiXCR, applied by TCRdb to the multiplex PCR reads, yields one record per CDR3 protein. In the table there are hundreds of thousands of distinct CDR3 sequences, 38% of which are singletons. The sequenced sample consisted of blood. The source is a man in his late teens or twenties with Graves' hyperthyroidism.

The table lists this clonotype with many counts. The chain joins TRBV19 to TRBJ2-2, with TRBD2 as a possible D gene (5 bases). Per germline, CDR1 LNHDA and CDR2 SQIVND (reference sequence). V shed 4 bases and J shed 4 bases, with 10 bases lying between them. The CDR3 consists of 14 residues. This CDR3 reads CASSRVGSTGELFF. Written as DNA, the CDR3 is TGTGCCAGTAGTAGGGTAGGGAGCACCGGGGAGCTGTTTTTT.

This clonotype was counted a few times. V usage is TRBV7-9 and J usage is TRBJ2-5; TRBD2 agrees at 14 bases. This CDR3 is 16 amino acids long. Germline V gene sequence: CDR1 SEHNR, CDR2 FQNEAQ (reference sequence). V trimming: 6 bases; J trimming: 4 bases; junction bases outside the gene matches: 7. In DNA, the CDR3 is TGTGCCAGCAGATCGGGACTAGCGGGAGATCGAGAGACCCAGTACTTC. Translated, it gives CASRSGLAGDRETQYF.

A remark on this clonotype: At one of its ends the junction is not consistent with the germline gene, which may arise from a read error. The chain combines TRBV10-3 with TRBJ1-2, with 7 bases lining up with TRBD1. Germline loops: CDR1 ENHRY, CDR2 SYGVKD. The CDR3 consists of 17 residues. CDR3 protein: CASSEARADRAMLGYTF. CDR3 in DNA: TGTGCCAGCAGTGAAGCGCGGGCCGACAGGGCCATGTTGGGCTACACCTTC.

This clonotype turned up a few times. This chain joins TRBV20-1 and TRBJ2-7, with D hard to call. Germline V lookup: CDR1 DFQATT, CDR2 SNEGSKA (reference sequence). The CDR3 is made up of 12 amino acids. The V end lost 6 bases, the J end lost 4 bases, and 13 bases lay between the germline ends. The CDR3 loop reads CSASIVLYEQYF. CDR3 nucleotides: TGCAGTGCCTCGATTGTCCTTTACGAGCAGTACTTC.

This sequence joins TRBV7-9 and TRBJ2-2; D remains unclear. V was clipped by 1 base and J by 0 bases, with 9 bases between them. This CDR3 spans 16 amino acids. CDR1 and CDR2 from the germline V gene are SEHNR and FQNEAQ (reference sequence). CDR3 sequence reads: CASSLGAPPNTGELFF. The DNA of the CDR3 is TGTGCCAGCAGCTTAGGGGCCCCCCCGAACACCGGGGAGCTGTTTTTT.

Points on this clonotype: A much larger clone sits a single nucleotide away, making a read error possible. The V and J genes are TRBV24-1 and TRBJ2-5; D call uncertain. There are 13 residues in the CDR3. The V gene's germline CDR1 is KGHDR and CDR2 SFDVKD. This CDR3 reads CATSDYFQEAQYF. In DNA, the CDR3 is TGTGCCACCAGTGACTATTTTCAAGAGGCCCAGTACTTC.

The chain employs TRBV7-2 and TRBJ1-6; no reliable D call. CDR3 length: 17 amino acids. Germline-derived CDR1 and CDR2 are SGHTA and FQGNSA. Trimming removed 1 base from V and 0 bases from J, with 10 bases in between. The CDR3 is CASSLDAVSSYNSPLHF. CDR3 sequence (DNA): TGTGCCAGCAGCTTAGATGCCGTTAGCTCCTATAATTCACCCCTCCACTTT.

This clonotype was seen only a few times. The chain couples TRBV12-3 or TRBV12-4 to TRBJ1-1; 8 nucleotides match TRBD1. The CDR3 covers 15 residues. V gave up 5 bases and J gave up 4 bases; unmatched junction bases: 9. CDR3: CASSAGTGGSTEAFF. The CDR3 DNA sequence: TGTGCCAGCAGTGCCGGGACAGGAGGTAGCACTGAAGCTTTCTTT.

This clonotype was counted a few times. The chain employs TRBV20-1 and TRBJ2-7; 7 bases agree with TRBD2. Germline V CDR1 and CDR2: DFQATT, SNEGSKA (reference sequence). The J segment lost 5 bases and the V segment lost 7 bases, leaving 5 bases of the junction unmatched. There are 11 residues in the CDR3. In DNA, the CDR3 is TGCAGTGGCGGACTAGTCAACGAGCAGTACTTC. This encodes CSGGLVNEQYF.

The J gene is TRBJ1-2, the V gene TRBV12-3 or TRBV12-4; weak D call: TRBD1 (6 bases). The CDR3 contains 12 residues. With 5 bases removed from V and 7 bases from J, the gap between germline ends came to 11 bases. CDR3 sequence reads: CASSPDSSGYTF. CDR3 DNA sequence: TGTGCCAGCAGTCCGGACAGCAGTGGCTACACCTTC.

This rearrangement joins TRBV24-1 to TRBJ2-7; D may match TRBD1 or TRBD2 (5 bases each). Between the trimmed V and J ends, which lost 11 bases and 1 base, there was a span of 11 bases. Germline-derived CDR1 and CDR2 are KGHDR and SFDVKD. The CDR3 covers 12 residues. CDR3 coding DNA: TGTGCCAATGGGGGACGGTCCTACGAGCAGTACTTC. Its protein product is CANGGRSYEQYF.

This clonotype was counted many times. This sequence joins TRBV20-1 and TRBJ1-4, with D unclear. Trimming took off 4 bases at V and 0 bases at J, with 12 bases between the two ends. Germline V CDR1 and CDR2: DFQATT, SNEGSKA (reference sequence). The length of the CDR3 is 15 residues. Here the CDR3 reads CSAMAETSTNEKLFF. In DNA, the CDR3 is TGCAGTGCTATGGCGGAGACCTCAACTAATGAAAAACTGTTTTTT.

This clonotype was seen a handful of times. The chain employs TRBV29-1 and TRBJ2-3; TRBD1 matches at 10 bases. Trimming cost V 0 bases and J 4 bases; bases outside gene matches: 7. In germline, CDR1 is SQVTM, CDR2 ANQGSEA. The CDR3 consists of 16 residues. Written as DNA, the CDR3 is TGCAGCGTTGAAGATCGCGTGACAGGGGGCGCAGATACGCAGTATTTT. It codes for CSVEDRVTGGADTQYF.

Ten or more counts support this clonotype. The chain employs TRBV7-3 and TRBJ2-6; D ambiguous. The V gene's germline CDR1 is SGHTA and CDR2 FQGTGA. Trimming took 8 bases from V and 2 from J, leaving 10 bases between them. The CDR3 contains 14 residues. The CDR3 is CASGYAAGANVLTF. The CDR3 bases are TGTGCCAGCGGATACGCCGCTGGGGCCAACGTCCTGACTTTC.

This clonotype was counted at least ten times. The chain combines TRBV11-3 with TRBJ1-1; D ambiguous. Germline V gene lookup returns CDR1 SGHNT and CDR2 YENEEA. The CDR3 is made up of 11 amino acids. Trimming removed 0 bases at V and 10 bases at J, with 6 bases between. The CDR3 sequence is CASSLDKGAFF. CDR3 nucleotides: TGTGCCAGCAGCTTAGACAAGGGAGCTTTCTTT.

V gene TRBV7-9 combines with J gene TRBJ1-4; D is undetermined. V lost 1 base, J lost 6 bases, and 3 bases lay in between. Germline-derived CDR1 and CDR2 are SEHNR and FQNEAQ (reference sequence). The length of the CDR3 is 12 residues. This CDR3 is CASSLDYEKLFF. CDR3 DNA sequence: TGTGCCAGCAGCTTAGATTATGAAAAACTGTTTTTT.

This CDR3 is CSGRATEAFF. The CDR3 DNA reads as TGCAGCGGACGGGCCACGGAAGCTTTCTTT. V is TRBV29-1 and J is TRBJ1-1; D is undetermined. V lost 7 bases and J 8 bases, leaving 11 bases between the germline ends. The CDR3 extends over 10 amino acids. Per germline, CDR1 SQVTM and CDR2 ANQGSEA.

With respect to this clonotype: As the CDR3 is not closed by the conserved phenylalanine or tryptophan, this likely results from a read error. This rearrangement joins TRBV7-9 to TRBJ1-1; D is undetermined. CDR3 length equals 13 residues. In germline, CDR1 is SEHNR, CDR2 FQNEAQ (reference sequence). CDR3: CVSGRAVNTEAFL. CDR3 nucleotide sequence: TGTGTCAGCGGCCGCGCCGTGAACACTGAAGCTTTCCTT.

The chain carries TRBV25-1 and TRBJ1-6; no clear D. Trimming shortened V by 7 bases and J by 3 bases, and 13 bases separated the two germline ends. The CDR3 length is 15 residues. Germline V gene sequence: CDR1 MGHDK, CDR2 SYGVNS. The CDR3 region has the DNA TGTGCCAGCACCGCGGACGGATACTATAATTCACCCCTCCACTTT. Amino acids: CASTADGYYNSPLHF. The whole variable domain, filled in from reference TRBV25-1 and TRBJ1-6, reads EADIYQTPRYLVIGTGKKITLECSQTMGHDKMYWYQQDPGMELHLIHYSYGVNSTEKGDLSSESTVSRIRTEHFPLTLESARPSHTSQYLCASTADGYYNSPLHFGNGTRLTVT.

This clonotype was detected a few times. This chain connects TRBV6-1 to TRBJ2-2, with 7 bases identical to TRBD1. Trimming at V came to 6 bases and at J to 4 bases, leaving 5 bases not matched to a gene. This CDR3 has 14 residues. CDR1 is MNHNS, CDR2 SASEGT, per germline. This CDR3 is CASSPTGFTGELFF. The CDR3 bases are TGTGCCAGCAGCCCGACAGGGTTCACCGGGGAGCTGTTTTTT.

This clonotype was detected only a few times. The CDR3 DNA sequence: TGCGCCAGCAGCCAAGGGCAATTCATGAACACTGAAGCTTTCTTT. Its protein is CASSQGQFMNTEAFF. The gene calls are TRBV4-1 and TRBJ1-1, with D unclear. This CDR3 is 15 amino acids long. V gave up 1 base and J gave up 0 bases, with 9 bases separating them. Germline CDR1 reads MGHRA; CDR2 reads YSYEKL.

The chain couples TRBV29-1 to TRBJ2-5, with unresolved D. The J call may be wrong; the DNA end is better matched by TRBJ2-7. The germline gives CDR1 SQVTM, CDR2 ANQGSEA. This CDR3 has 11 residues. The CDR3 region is CSAPGVNEQYF. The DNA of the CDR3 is TGCAGCGCCCCCGGAGTGAACGAGCAGTACTTC.

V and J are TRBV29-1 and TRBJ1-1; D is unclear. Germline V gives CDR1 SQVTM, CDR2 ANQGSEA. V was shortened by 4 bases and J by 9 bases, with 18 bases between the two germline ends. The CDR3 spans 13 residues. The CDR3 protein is CSVVLAGREKAFF. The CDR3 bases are TGCAGCGTTGTCCTAGCGGGGAGGGAGAAAGCTTTCTTT.

CDR3 loop: CASSEVGTGIEKLFF. The CDR3 nucleotides are TGTGCCAGCAGTGAAGTAGGGACAGGGATTGAAAAACTGTTTTTT. The chain joins TRBV2 to TRBJ1-4, with 9 bases identical to TRBD1. V shed 1 base and J 7 bases; nucleotides not matched to a gene: 4. Germline CDR1 SNHLY, CDR2 FYNNEI. The CDR3 totals 15 residues.

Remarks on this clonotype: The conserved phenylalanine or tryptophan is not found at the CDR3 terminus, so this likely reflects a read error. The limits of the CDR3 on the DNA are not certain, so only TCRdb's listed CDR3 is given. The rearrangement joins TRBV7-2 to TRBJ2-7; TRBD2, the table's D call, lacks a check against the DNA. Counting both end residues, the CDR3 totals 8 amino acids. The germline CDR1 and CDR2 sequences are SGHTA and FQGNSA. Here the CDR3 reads CASSVPAG.

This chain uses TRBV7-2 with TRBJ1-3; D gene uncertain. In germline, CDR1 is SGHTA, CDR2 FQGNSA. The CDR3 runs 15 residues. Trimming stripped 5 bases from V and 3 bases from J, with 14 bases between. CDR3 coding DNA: TGTGCCAGCAGCGTGGGCGTGGGATATGGAAACACCATATATTTT. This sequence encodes CASSVGVGYGNTIYF.

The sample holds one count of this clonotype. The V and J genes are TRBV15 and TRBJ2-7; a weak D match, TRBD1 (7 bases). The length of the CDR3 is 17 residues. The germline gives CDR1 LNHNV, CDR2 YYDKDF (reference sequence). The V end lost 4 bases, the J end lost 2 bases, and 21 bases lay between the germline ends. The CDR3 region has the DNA TGTGCCACCAGCATACAGGGGAGGCGAGAGAAGCCCTACGAGCAGTACTTC. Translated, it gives CATSIQGRREKPYEQYF.

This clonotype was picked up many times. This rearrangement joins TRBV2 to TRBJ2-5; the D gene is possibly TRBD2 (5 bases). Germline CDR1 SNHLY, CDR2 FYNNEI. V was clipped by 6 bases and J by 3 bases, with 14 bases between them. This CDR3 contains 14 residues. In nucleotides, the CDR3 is TGTGCCAGCAGGACGTCGGACTGGGAAGAGACCCAGTACTTC. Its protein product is CASRTSDWEETQYF.

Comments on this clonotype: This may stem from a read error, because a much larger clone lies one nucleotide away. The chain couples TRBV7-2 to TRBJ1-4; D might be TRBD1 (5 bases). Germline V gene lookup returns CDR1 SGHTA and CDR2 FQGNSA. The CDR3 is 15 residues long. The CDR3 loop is CVSSLQGAANEKLFF. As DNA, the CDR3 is TGTGTCAGCAGCCTCCAGGGTGCAGCTAATGAAAAACTGTTTTTT. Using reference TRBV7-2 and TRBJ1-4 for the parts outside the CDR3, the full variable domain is GAGVSQSPSNKVTEKGKDVELRCDPISGHTALYWYRQSLGQGLEFLIYFQGNSAPDKSGLPSDRFSAERTGGSVSTLTIQRTQQEDSAVYLCVSSLQGAANEKLFFGSGTQLSVL.

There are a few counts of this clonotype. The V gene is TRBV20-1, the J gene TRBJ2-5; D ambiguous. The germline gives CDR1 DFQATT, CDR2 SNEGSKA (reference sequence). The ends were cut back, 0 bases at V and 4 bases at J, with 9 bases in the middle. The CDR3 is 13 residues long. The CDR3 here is CSARDDARETQYF. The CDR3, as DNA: TGCAGTGCTAGAGATGACGCCAGAGAGACCCAGTACTTC.